The TCR beta chain under discussion was sequenced for a study of CD8 T cells in ankylosing spondylitis. The study, taken as a whole, reports: As reported, disease-linked clones showed significant enrichment in matched ankylosing spondylitis synovial fluid. Reactive arthritis synovial fluid and blood previously showed some of these motif variants. Relatively scarce in peripheral blood, disease-linked clones were CD8+. One TCR beta motif, made up of seven to nine highly homologous variants, appeared characteristic of ankylosing spondylitis blood.

5'-RACE, quantitative and with molecular barcodes, yielded the TCR beta libraries. MiXCR was run by TCRdb on the 5' RACE reads, yielding one entry per CDR3 protein. Among 670,000 or so distinct CDR3 sequences listed, 15% to 20% were seen once. The germline V gene has CDR1 MNHEY and CDR2 SMNVEV (reference sequence). V lost 4 bases, J lost 0 bases, and 7 bases lay in between. CDR3 length: 14 amino acids. As to this clonotype: As yet, its antigen is unknown.

Material for sequencing was blood, either unsorted or a sorted T cell fraction (not recorded which). V usage is TRBV27 and J usage is TRBJ2-1; D gene uncertain. This clonotype originated in a male donor with ankylosing spondylitis. The CDR3 DNA follows: TGTGCCAGCAGTTGGACCAACTCCTACAATGAGCAGTTCTTC. Its translation is CASSWTNSYNEQFF.